The present TCR beta chain was sequenced within a study of blood T cell repertoires in COVID-19 (dated by TCRdb to 2020 to 2022). About the investigation overall: Samples covering the acute and convalescent phases of COVID-19 were provided by collaborators in the United States, Italy and Spain. Subjects who had been exposed to COVID-19, were actively infected with it, or had recovered from it provided the deeply sampled blood TCRbeta repertoires that made up the dataset. A freely available public database, intended as a resource for researchers studying the immune response to SARS-CoV-2, is where the repertoires were released. A de-identified subject ID, COVID-19 status, age in years and sex were almost always included in the sample metadata. Samples were obtained from the ongoing ImmuneRACE study (first 160 participants) and from 1,254 subjects provided by 6 global collaborators. The prospective study material was composed of cDNA or gDNA derived from T cells, B-cell-depleted T cells, or PBMCs. Where available, HLA class I and class II types were obtained from metadata supplied by the sample provider rather than from assay-based typing. The study at large found these results: The amount of clinical and demographic metadata varied by source and participant and was provided uncurated.

Concerning this clone itself: Its target antigen remains unknown. No base quality information exists; no much larger clone differs at one position.

V and J are truncated by 3 bases and 8 bases respectively, leaving an intervening sequence of 16 bases. Based on the germline V gene (reference sequence), the CDR1 and CDR2 sequences are MNHEY and SMNVEV. Measured from the cysteine to the phenylalanine, the CDR3 is 14 residues long. The read is trimmed to its CDR3 DNA, 42 bases read in frame from base 1. Samples from volunteer blood donors who had recovered from COVID-19 were contributed by a second Seattle source. Whole blood was collected in K2EDTA tubes by collaborating institutions according to the institutions' own protocols. For TCRbeta analysis, collaborators shipped samples in one of three forms: frozen whole blood, isolated PBMCs, or DNA extracted from either of those sample types. TCRbeta CDR3 regions were amplified from genomic DNA by means of the immunoSEQ Assay, a bias-controlled multiplex PCR. On the authors' methods: Nucleated cell counts per sample were estimated from amplification of reference gene primers within the assay. To quantify the absolute abundance of each unique TCRbeta CDR3 rearrangement, sequence reads were collapsed and filtered. For each sample, productive Simpson clonality was calculated as the square root of Simpson's diversity index across productive rearrangements. The source is immuneACCESS, and TCRdb retained only in-frame sequences with V and J called. Part of the clones is not carried over; for the studies checked, unresolved V genes explain less than half of this, and the remainder is unexplained. The V and J calls and clone size come from that table; D and trimming were worked out from the DNA. This sample lists about 240,000 clones; around 81% were detected once. Of the sample, 1.9% falls within the top ten clones.

The rearranged segments are TRBV27 and TRBJ1-2, with the D gene not confidently named. The clonotype originates from a young man who had recovered from COVID-19. The specimen sequenced was peripheral blood. The CDR3 loop reads CASSFSFGGSGYTF. The nucleotides are TGTGCCAGCAGTTTCTCCTTTGGAGGGAGCGGCTACACCTTC.